This T cell receptor beta chain was observed in a study of cytomegalovirus exposure and HLA in healthy donors. In the study overall: In a later analysis, the roughly 120 validation repertoires were reported to have used the same platform as the 550 to 850 first-cohort repertoires. Study-wide findings and caveats: While the bulk of TCR sequences proved rare, some public TCRs turned up in many donors. The study labeled more than 150 TCR beta chains cytomegalovirus-associated.

The protocol was immunoSEQ multiplex PCR, while the TCRdb copy is restricted to in-frame clones and leaves out a portion. This sample has about 110,000 clones, with approximately 96% found just once. Of note for this clone: The antigen is undetermined.

The CDR3 runs to 15 residues. Trimming stripped 5 bases from V and 2 bases from J, with 15 bases between. Per germline, CDR1 SGHTA and CDR2 FQGTGA. The V gene is TRBV7-3, the J gene TRBJ2-5; tentative D call: TRBD2 (6 bases). This clonotype originated in a woman under 30 in good health and CMV-seronegative. The sample consisted of PBMCs. In DNA form, the CDR3 reads TGTGCCAGCAGCAGCCTGACTAGTCCACAAGAGACCCAGTACTTC. Encoded protein: CASSSLTSPQETQYF. Drawing the rest from reference TRBV7-3 and TRBJ2-5, the complete variable domain is GAGVSQTPSNKVTEKGKYVELRCDPISGHTALYWYRQSLGQGPEFLIYFQGTGAADDSGLPNDRFFAVRPEGSVSTLKIQRTERGDSAVYLCASSSLTSPQETQYFGPGTRLLVL.